What follows are 9 T cell receptor beta chains derived from one specimen sequenced in a study of blood T cells in healthy people across ages. Sample-barcoded 5' priming and a J-beta primer mix drove a second PCR of roughly 7 to 11 cycles. Each CDR3 protein is one row after TCRdb ran MiXCR on the 5' RACE reads. The table includes some 370,000 distinct CDR3 sequences, about 52% detected once. The sample comprised blood. These receptors were collected from a man between 60 and 75 years old in good health.

The table lists this clonotype with a few counts. J is TRBJ2-5 and V is TRBV11-2; D ambiguous. The CDR3 runs 13 residues. CDR1 and CDR2 from the germline V gene are SGHAT and FQNNGV. Trimming took 5 bases from V and 7 from J, leaving 14 bases between them. Written as DNA, the CDR3 is TGTGCCAGCAGCCCAGCCTCCCACAGGACCCAGTACTTC. Translating it yields CASSPASHRTQYF.

This chain uses TRBV12-3 or TRBV12-4 with TRBJ2-5, with 8 bases lining up with TRBD2. The CDR3 sequence is 14 residues long. V was pared by 3 bases and J by 4 bases, with 4 bases of the junction left unmatched. The CDR3 sequence is CASSFSGSRETQYF. CDR3 coding DNA: TGTGCCAGCAGTTTCAGCGGGAGTAGAGAGACCCAGTACTTC.

This clonotype was detected a few times. A much bigger clone sits one base away, suggesting this may be a read error. The chain combines TRBV20-1 with TRBJ2-7, with TRBD1 matching 9 bases. The CDR3 runs to 14 residues. The J segment lost 6 bases and the V segment lost 3 bases, leaving 9 bases of the junction unmatched. The germline V gene encodes CDR1 DFQATT and CDR2 SNEGSKA (reference sequence). The CDR3 DNA is TGCAGTGCTAGTGCGGGGACAGGGCGCCTCGAGCAGTACTTC. Encoded protein: CSASAGTGRLEQYF.

The chain recombines TRBV5-1 with TRBJ2-3; D is perhaps TRBD2 (6 bases). This CDR3 is built from 15 residues. V was cut by 1 base and J by 6 bases, with 15 bases left in between. In germline, CDR1 is SGHRS, CDR2 YFSETQ. CDR3 sequence (DNA): TGCGCCAGCAGCTTGCGCGGGGCCCTTCGGGATACGCAGTATTTT. Its protein product is CASSLRGALRDTQYF.

This chain joins TRBV6-1 and TRBJ2-5; the D gene is possibly TRBD1 (7 bases). The J call may be incorrect, as the DNA end agrees better with TRBJ2-7. CDR1 is MNHNS and CDR2 is SASEGT in the germline V gene. The CDR3 sequence is 11 residues long. CDR3 region: CAGGTDLEQYF. The CDR3 DNA sequence: TGTGCCGGAGGGACAGATCTCGAGCAGTACTTC.

This clonotype has only a few counts. V and J are TRBV5-1 and TRBJ1-5; D unclear. The CDR3 contains 15 residues. With 0 bases removed from V and 6 bases from J, the gap between germline ends came to 13 bases. Germline CDR1 and CDR2: SGHRS and YFSETQ. CDR3 sequence (DNA): TGCGCCAGCAGCTTGGAAGGTCAGTTAGGTCAGCCCCAGCATTTT. Amino acids: CASSLEGQLGQPQHF.

The CDR3 spells CASSNGGQGYEQYF. The DNA for the CDR3 is TGCGCCAGCAGCAACGGGGGACAGGGCTACGAGCAGTACTTC. V and J are TRBV5-1 and TRBJ2-7; 9 positions match TRBD1. J was trimmed by 3 bases and V by 4 bases; bases with no gene match: 5. Germline CDR1 is SGHRS and CDR2 is YFSETQ. The CDR3 has 14 amino acids.

The V call is TRBV4-2, the J call TRBJ2-3; the D is unclear. Germline V CDR1 and CDR2: LGHNA, YNFKEQ. V was clipped by 0 bases and J by 2 bases, with 9 bases between them. The CDR3 is 15 amino acids. For the CDR3, the DNA is TGTGCCAGCAGCCAAGATGGCGGAGCCACAGATACGCAGTATTTT. This sequence encodes CASSQDGGATDTQYF.

The rearrangement links TRBV4-3 to TRBJ1-4; 10 bases are a match to TRBD1. Germline assignment: CDR1 LGHNA and CDR2 YSLEER. The CDR3 sequence is 17 residues long. The trim removed 4 bases at V and 5 bases at J, leaving 10 bases unmatched. Here the CDR3 reads CASSPGTGAGFNEKLFF. Written as DNA, the CDR3 is TGCGCCAGCAGCCCGGGGACAGGGGCGGGCTTCAATGAAAAACTGTTTTTT.